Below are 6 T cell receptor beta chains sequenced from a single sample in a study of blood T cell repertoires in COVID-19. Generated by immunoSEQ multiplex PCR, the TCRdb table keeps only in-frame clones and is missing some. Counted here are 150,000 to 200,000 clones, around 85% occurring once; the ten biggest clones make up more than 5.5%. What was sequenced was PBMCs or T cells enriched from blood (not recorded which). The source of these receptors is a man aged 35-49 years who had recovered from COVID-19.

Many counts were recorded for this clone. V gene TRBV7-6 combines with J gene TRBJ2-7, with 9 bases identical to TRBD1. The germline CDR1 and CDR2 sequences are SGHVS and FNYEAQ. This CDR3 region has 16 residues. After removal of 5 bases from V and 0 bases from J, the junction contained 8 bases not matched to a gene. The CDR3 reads CASSNSGTGLSYEQYF. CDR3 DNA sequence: TGTGCCAGCAGCAATTCCGGGACAGGGCTCTCCTACGAGCAGTACTTC.

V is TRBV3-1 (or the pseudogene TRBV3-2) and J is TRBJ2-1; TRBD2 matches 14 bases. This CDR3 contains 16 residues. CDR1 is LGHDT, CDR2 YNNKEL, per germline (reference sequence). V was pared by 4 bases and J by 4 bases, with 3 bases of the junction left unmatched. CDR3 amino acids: CASSPRTSGGYNEQFF. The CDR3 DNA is TGTGCCAGCAGCCCTAGGACTAGCGGGGGGTACAATGAGCAGTTCTTC.

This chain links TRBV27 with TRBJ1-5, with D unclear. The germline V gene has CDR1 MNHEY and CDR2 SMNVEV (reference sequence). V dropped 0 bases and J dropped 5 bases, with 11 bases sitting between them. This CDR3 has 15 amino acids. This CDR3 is CASSLSRQSHQPQHF. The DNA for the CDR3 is TGTGCCAGCAGTTTATCGCGACAAAGCCATCAGCCCCAGCATTTT.

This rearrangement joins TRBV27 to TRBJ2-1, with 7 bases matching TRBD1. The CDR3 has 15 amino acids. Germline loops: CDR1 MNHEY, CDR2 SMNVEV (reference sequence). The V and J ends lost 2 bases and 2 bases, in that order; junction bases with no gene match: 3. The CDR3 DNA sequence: TGTGCCAGCAGTTTACGACAGGGAGCCTACAATGAGCAGTTCTTC. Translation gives CASSLRQGAYNEQFF.

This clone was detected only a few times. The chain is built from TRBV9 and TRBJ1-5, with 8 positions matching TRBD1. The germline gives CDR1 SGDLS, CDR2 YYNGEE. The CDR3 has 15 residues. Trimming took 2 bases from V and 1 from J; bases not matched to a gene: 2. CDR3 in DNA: TGTGCCAGCAGCGTGCAGGGGGCGAGCAATCAGCCCCAGCATTTT. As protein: CASSVQGASNQPQHF.

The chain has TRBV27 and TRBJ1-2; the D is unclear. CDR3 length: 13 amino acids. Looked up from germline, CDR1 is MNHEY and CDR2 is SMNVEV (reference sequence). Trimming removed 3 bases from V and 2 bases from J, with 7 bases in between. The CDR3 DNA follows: TGTGCCAGCAGTTTTGTGGGCAACTATGGCTACACCTTC. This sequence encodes CASSFVGNYGYTF.